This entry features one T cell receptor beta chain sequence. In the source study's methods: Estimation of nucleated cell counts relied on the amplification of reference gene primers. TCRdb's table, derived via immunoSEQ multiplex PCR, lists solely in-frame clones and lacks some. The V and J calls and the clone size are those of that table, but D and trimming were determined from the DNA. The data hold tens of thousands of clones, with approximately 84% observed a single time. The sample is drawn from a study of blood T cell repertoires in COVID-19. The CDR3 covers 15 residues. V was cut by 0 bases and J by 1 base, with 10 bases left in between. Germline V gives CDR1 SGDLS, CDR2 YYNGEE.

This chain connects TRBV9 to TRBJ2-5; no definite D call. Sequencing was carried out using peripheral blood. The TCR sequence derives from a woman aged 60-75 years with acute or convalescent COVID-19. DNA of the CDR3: TGTGCCAGCAGCGTAGATCTAGGCGGCCAAGAGACCCAGTACTTC. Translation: CASSVDLGGQETQYF.